One sample yielded the 4 T cell receptor beta chains listed below, sequenced in a study of T-cell memory formation after mild COVID-19. TCRdb recomputed calls from the 5' RACE reads with MiXCR, one row per CDR3 protein. The sample consists of 200,000 to 250,000 distinct CDR3 sequences, around a tenth of them appearing once. The sequenced sample was PBMCs or a T cell subset sorted from them (not recorded which). The origin of the receptors is a young man who had mild COVID-19 (a few samples of this study predate the infection). Cell type and time point are not known.

The chain joins TRBV5-1 to TRBJ1-6; 7 nucleotides line up with TRBD1. This CDR3 contains 14 residues. Germline values: CDR1 SGHRS, CDR2 YFSETQ. J lost 10 bases, V lost 4 bases, and 8 bases had no gene match. This chain's CDR3 is CASSEQGRGSPLHF. For the CDR3, the DNA is TGCGCCAGCAGCGAACAGGGGCGGGGCTCACCCCTCCACTTT.

This clonotype was detected once. The gene calls are TRBV29-1 and TRBJ2-1, with D unresolved. V lost 4 bases, J lost 8 bases, and 9 bases lay in between. This CDR3 region has 11 residues. Germline CDR1 and CDR2: SQVTM and ANQGSEA. The CDR3 sequence is CSVGVLDEQFF. The CDR3 DNA follows: TGCAGCGTTGGGGTCCTCGATGAGCAGTTCTTC.

This clonotype was counted between two and nine times. The rearrangement joins TRBV7-9 to TRBJ2-1, with 10 bases that match TRBD1. V dropped 1 base and J dropped 6; count of bases not matched to a gene: 3. CDR3 length equals 15 residues. Germline CDR1 and CDR2: SEHNR and FQNEAQ (reference sequence). CDR3 residues: CASSLVGTGANEQFF. CDR3 DNA: TGTGCCAGCAGCTTAGTGGGGACAGGGGCCAATGAGCAGTTCTTC.

This clonotype has ten or more counts. The rearrangement links TRBV5-1 to TRBJ2-1; the D gene is possibly TRBD2 (7 bases). The V gene lost 1 base and the J gene lost 7 bases, with 15 bases spanning the gap. The CDR3 consists of 15 residues. The V gene's germline CDR1 is SGHRS and CDR2 YFSETQ. This CDR3 reads CASSLQRGGANEQFF. As DNA, the CDR3 is TGCGCCAGCAGCTTGCAGAGGGGGGGCGCGAATGAGCAGTTCTTC. Full variable domain (rest looked up from reference TRBV5-1 and TRBJ2-1): KAGVTQTPRYLIKTRGQQVTLSCSPISGHRSVSWYQQTPGQGLQFLFEYFSETQRNKGNFPGRFSGRQFSNSRSEMNVSTLELGDSALYLCASSLQRGGANEQFFGPGTRLTVL.